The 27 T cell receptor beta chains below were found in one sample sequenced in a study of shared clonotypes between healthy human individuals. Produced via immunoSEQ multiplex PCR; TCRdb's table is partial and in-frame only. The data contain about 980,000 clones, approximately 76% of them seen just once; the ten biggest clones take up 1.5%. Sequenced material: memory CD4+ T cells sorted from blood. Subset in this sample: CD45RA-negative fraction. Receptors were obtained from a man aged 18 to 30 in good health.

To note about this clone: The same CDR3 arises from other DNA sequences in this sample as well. Written as DNA, the CDR3 is TGCGCCAGCAGCATGACAGGTTCCTACGAGCAGTACTTC. This codes for CASSMTGSYEQYF. The chain carries TRBV5-1 and TRBJ2-7; maybe TRBD1 (6 bases). The V and J ends lost 4 bases and 1 base respectively, with 9 bases between them. This CDR3 has 13 residues. Germline V CDR1 and CDR2: SGHRS, YFSETQ.

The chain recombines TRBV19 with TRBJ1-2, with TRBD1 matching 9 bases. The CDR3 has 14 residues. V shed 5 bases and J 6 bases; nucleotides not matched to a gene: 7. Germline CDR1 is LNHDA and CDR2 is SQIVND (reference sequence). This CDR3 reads CASSFRDRADGYTF. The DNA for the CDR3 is TGTGCCAGTAGTTTCCGGGACAGGGCGGATGGCTACACCTTC.

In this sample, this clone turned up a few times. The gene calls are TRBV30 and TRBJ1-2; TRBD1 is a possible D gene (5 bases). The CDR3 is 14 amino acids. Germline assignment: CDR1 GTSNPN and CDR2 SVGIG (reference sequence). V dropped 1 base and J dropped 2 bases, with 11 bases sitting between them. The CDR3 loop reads CAWSGRGLNYGYTF. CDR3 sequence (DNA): TGTGCCTGGAGTGGGAGGGGACTGAACTATGGCTACACCTTC.

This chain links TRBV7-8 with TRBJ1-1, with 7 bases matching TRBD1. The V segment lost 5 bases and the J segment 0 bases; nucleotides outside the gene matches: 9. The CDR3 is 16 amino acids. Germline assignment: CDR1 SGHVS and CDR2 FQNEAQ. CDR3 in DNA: TGTGCCAGCAGCCACACGATGGGGACAGTGAACACTGAAGCTTTCTTT. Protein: CASSHTMGTVNTEAFF.

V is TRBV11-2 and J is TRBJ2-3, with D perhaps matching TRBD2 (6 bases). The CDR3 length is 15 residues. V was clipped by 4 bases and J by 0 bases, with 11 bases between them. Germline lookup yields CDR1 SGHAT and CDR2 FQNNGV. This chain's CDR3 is CASSSGSSSTDTQYF. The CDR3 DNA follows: TGTGCCAGCAGCTCCGGGAGCTCTAGCACAGATACGCAGTATTTT.

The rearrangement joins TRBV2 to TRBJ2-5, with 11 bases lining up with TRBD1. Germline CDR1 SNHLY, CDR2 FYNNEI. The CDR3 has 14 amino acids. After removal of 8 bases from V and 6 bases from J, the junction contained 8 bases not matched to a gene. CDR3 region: CASLGGTGGKTQYF. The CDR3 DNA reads TGTGCCAGCCTTGGGGGGACAGGGGGAAAGACCCAGTACTTC. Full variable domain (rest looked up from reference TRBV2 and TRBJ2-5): EPEVTQTPSHQVTQMGQEVILRCVPISNHLYFYWYRQILGQKVEFLVSFYNNEISEKSEIFDDQFSVERPDGSNFTLKIRSTKLEDSAMYFCASLGGTGGKTQYFGPGTRLLVL.

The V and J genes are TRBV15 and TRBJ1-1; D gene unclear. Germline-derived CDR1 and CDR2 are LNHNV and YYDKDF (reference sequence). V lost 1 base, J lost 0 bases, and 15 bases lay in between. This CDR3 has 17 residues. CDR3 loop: CATSRGGWAGMNTEAFF. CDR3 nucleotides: TGTGCCACCAGCAGAGGGGGATGGGCCGGGATGAACACTGAAGCTTTCTTT.

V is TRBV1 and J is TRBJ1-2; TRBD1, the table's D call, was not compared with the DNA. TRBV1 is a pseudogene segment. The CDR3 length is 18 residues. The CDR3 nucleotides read TGCACCAGCAGCCAGAGGGGGTCGGTGGACAGGGGATCCTATGGCTACACCTTC. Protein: CTSSQRGSVDRGSYGYTF.

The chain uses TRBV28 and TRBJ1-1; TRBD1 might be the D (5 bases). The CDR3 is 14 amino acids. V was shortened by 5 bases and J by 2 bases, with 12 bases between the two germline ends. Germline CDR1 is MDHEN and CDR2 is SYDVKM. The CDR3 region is CASSPLQGNTEAFF. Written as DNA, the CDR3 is TGTGCCAGCAGTCCTCTTCAGGGAAACACTGAAGCTTTCTTT.

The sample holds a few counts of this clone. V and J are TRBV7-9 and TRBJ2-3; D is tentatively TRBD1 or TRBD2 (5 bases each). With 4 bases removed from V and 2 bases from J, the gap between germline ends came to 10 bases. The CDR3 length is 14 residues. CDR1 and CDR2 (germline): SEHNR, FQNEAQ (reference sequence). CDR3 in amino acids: CASSSEGTTDTQYF. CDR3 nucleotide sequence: TGTGCCAGCAGCTCCGAGGGGACCACAGATACGCAGTATTTT.

DNA of the CDR3: TGTGCCTGGAGCGGACAGGGGGCGCGAGCATTCCCCACAGATACGCAGTATTTT. This translates into CAWSGQGARAFPTDTQYF. The rearrangement uses TRBV30 and TRBJ2-3; 11 bases match TRBD1. Germline V gene data show CDR1 as GTSNPN and CDR2 as SVGIG (reference sequence). V gave up 3 bases and J gave up 2 bases; unmatched junction bases: 13. This CDR3 contains 18 residues.

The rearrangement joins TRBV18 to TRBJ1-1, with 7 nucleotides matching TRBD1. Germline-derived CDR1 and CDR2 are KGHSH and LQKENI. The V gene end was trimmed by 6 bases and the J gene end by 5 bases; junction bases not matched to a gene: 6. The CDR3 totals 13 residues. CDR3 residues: CASSGQGETEAFF. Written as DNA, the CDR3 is TGTGCCAGCTCTGGGCAGGGGGAAACTGAAGCTTTCTTT.

The CDR3 spells CASSLGPPGGTEAFF. The CDR3 nucleotides read TGTGCCAGCAGCTTAGGCCCACCCGGGGGTACTGAAGCTTTCTTT. The chain employs TRBV7-9 and TRBJ1-1; TRBD1 is a possible D gene (5 bases). V was pared by 1 base and J by 5 bases, with 14 bases between. This CDR3 is built from 15 residues. Germline CDR1 reads SEHNR; CDR2 reads FQNEAQ (reference sequence).

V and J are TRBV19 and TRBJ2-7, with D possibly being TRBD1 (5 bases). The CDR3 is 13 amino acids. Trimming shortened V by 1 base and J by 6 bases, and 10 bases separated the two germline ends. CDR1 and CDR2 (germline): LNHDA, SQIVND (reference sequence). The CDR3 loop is CASSIVGAGEQYF. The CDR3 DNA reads TGTGCCAGTAGTATAGTAGGGGCCGGCGAGCAGTACTTC.

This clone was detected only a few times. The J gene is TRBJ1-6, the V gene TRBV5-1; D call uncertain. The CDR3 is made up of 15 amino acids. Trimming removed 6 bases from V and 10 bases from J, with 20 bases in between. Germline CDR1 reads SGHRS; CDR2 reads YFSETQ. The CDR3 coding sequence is TGCGCCAGCAAGGAGGGTTCCACGTCGAGGTCACCCCTCCACTTT. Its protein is CASKEGSTSRSPLHF.

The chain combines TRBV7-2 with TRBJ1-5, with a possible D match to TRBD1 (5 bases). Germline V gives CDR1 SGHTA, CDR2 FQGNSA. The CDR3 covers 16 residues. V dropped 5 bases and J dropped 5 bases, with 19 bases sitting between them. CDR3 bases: TGTGCCAGCAGCCAAAGGTCCCCCTTGGGGCATCAGCCCCAGCATTTT. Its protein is CASSQRSPLGHQPQHF.

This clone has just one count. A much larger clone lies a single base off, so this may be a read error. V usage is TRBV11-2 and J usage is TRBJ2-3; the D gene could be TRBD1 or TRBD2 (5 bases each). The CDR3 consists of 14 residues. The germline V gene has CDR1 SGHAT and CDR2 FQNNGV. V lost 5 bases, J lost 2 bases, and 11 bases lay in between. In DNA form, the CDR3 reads TGTGCCAGCAGCCGGGACGGATTCACAGATACGCAGTATTTT. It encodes CASSRDGFTDTQYF.

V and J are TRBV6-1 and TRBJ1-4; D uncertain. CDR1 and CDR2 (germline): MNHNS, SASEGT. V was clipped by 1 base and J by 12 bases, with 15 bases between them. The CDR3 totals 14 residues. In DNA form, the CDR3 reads TGTGCCAGCAGTGAAGACACCGGCGTAGGTGAACTGTTTTTT. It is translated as CASSEDTGVGELFF.

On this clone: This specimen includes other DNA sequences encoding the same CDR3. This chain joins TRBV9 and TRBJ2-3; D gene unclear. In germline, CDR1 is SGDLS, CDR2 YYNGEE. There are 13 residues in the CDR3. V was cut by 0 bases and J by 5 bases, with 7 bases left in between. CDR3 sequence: CASSVGTRDTQYF. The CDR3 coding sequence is TGTGCCAGCAGCGTAGGGACGCGAGATACGCAGTATTTT.

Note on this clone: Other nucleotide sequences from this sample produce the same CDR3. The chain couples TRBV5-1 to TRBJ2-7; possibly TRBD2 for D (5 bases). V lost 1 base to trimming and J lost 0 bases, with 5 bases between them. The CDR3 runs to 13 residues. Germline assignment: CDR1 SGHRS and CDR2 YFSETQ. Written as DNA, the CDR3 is TGCGCCAGCAGCTTGACTAGCTCCTACGAGCAGTACTTC. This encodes CASSLTSSYEQYF.

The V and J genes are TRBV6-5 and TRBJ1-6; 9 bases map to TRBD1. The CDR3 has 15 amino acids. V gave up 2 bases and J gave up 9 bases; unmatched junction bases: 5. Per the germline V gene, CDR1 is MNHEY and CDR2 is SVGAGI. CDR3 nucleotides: TGTGCCAGCAGTTACCGACAGGGGGGAGCTTCACCCCTCCACTTT. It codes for CASSYRQGGASPLHF.

This CDR3 is CASHPGDRDYGYTF. DNA for the CDR3: TGTGCCAGCCATCCCGGGGACAGAGACTATGGCTACACCTTC. The chain employs TRBV25-1 and TRBJ1-2; TRBD1 matches 7 bases. V was clipped by 8 bases and J by 3 bases; unmatched bases: 9. Looked up from germline, CDR1 is MGHDK and CDR2 is SYGVNS. The length of the CDR3 is 14 residues.

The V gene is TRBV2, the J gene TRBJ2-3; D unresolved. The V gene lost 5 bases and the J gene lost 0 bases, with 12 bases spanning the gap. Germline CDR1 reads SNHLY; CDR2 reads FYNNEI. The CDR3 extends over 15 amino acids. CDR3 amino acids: CASSTMSRSTDTQYF. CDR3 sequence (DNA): TGTGCCAGCAGTACAATGTCCAGGAGCACAGATACGCAGTATTTT.

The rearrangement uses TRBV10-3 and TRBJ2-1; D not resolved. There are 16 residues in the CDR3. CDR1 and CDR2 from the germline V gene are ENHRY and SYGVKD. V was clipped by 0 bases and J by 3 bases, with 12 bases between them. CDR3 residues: CAISESGLLLYNEQFF. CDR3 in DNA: TGTGCCATCAGTGAGTCGGGCCTACTACTCTACAATGAGCAGTTCTTC.

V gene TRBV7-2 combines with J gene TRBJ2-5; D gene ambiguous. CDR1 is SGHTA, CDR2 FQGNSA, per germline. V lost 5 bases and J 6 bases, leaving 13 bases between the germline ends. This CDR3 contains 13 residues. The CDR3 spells CASSPSAQKTQYF. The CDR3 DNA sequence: TGTGCCAGCAGCCCCTCTGCCCAGAAGACCCAGTACTTC.

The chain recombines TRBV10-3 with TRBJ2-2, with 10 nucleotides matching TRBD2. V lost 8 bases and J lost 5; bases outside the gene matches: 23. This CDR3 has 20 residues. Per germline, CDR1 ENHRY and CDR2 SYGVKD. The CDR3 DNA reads TGTGCCATCGCGCCTCATACGGTCGTAGCGGGAGGCGGGGGGACCGGGGAGCTGTTTTTT. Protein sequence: CAIAPHTVVAGGGGTGELFF.

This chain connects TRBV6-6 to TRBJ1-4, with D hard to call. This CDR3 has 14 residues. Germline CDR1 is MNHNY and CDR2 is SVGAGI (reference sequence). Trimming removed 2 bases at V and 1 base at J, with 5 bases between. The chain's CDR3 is CASSYQRTNEKLFF. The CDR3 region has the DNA TGTGCCAGCAGTTACCAACGAACTAATGAAAAACTGTTTTTT.